The present T cell receptor beta chain was sequenced within a study of cytomegalovirus exposure and HLA in healthy donors. This clone turned up a few times. Germline V gene data show CDR1 as SGHNT and CDR2 as YENEEA. This CDR3 spans 13 amino acids. V dropped 3 bases and J dropped 2 bases, with 7 bases sitting between them. PCR amplification relied on 60 Vbeta primers (plus 13 Jbeta primers). Clones were read by immunoSEQ multiplex PCR, and TCRdb kept only the in-frame ones, dropping some. The repertoire includes roughly 250,000 clones, around 66% of them detected once, and under 2.5% sits in the top ten.

Sequences were obtained from PBMCs. This chain joins TRBV11-3 and TRBJ2-5, with D unresolved. This clonotype originated in a female donor in good health and CMV-seronegative. The CDR3 DNA sequence: TGTGCCAGCAGCTTTTCCAGTCAAGAGACCCAGTACTTC. Protein sequence: CASSFSSQETQYF. The variable domain in full, completed from reference TRBV11-3 and TRBJ2-5, reads EAGVVQSPRYKIIEKKQPVAFWCNPISGHNTLYWYLQNLGQGPELLIRYENEEAVDDSQLPKDRFSAERLKGVDSTLKIQPAELGDSAVYLCASSFSSQETQYFGPGTRLLVL.